This T cell receptor beta chain was recorded in a study of CD8+CD57+ T cells in acquired aplastic anemia. In the study overall: On average, sorted CD4+ and CD8+ cells gave roughly 3 ug of DNA. Study-level findings and limits: A significant difference in CD8+ Simpson's diversity between patients and controls was not found. Comparison of patients with controls identified roughly 27 shared CD8+ CDR3 sequences.

This clonotype has ten or more counts. Its antigen remains unknown. Sequenced patients had shown CD8+CD57+ cell expansion by flow cytometry. Patients were untreated when blood was sampled. Using genomic DNA as the template, TCR beta VDJ and CDR3 profiling was carried out. MiXCR, applied by TCRdb to the reads, yields one record per CDR3 protein. The profile shows 100,000 to 150,000 distinct CDR3 sequences, about two fifths of them singletons. The TCR comes from a human donor with aplastic anemia. The material sequenced was sorted CD4+, CD8+, or CD8+CD57+ T cells (not recorded which) from PBMCs.

The CDR3 loop reads CASSIKQWNQPQHF. CDR3 in DNA: TGTGCCAGTAGTATCAAACAATGGAATCAGCCCCAGCATTTT. The chain uses TRBV19 and TRBJ1-5; D unclear. V was shortened by 3 bases and J by 4 bases, with 10 bases between the two germline ends. CDR1 and CDR2 (germline): LNHDA, SQIVND (reference sequence). The CDR3 spans 14 residues.